This T cell receptor (beta chain) was captured by sequencing in a study of T-cell memory formation after mild COVID-19. Overall study context: Largely donor-specific sequence clusters came from a couple of donors.

Libraries for TCRalpha and TCRbeta carried sample barcodes and unique molecular identifiers via 5'RACE. A single record per CDR3 protein comes from TCRdb applying MiXCR to the 5' RACE reads. The sample lists 350,000 to 450,000 distinct CDR3 sequences; 20% were seen once. J was trimmed by 1 base and V by 0 bases; bases with no gene match: 4. The CDR3 has 16 residues. Germline V gives CDR1 SEHNR, CDR2 FQNEAQ (reference sequence). Overall study findings and caveats: Shrinking CD4+ clones resided mostly in CM and EM, and CD8+ ones in EMRA.

There are a few counts of this clonotype. The antigen is unknown. Material: PBMCs or a T cell subset sorted from them (not recorded which). This TCR was sampled from an adult woman who had mild COVID-19 (a few samples of this study predate the infection). Cell type and time point are not known. The chain recombines TRBV7-9 with TRBJ1-2; 8 nucleotides line up with TRBD1. The CDR3 sequence is CASSLAATGDNYGYTF. CDR3 sequence (DNA): TGTGCCAGCAGCTTAGCGGCGACAGGGGATAACTATGGCTACACCTTC.